Below, 14 T cell receptor beta chains from the same sample are listed, as sequenced in a study of blood T cell repertoires in COVID-19. Method: immunoSEQ multiplex PCR; TCRdb's copy keeps in-frame clones and lacks some. The profile covers roughly 210,000 clones, with under 90% appearing a single time and roughly 10% taken by the ten largest. The specimen was peripheral blood. The receptors originated from a woman older than 75 with COVID-19, enrolled during active disease.

The CDR3 coding sequence is TGTGCCAGCAGCTTCCGGGACACAGCTAATCAGCCCCAGCATTTT. It specifies CASSFRDTANQPQHF. V gene TRBV5-5 combines with J gene TRBJ1-5, with a possible D match to TRBD1 (6 bases). V lost 2 bases and J lost 4, with 13 bases in between. The CDR3 sequence is 15 residues long. CDR1 is SGHKS, CDR2 YYEKEE, per germline (reference sequence).

The CDR3 protein is CASSDTSGAPNTQYF. CDR3 DNA: TGTGCCAGCAGTGACACTAGCGGGGCTCCAAATACGCAGTATTTT. The chain recombines TRBV2 with TRBJ2-3, with 10 bases matching TRBD2. This CDR3 is 15 amino acids long. With V trimmed by 3 bases and J by 7 bases, 7 bases remained unmatched. CDR1 is SNHLY and CDR2 is FYNNEI in the germline V gene.

This chain uses TRBV9 with TRBJ2-3; TRBD1 might be the D (6 bases). The CDR3 extends over 16 amino acids. V lost 3 bases to trimming and J lost 4 bases, with 18 bases between them. The germline V gene encodes CDR1 SGDLS and CDR2 YYNGEE. This CDR3 reads CASSAQQGRGADTQYF. CDR3 DNA sequence: TGTGCCAGCAGCGCCCAACAGGGACGGGGCGCAGATACGCAGTATTTT.

This chain joins TRBV2 and TRBJ1-2; TRBD1 matches at 11 bases. With V trimmed by 7 bases and J by 3 bases, 4 bases remained unmatched. The germline V gene encodes CDR1 SNHLY and CDR2 FYNNEI. The CDR3 consists of 14 residues. CDR3 region: CASNWDRGDYGYTF. Here the CDR3 DNA reads TGTGCCAGCAACTGGGACAGGGGGGACTATGGCTACACCTTC.

The gene calls are TRBV4-3 and TRBJ1-1; a weak D match, TRBD1 (6 bases). Germline loops: CDR1 LGHNA, CDR2 YSLEER. Between the trimmed V and J ends, which lost 4 bases and 4 bases, there was a span of 10 bases. This CDR3 contains 13 residues. This chain's CDR3 is CASSLRGGTEAFF. CDR3 DNA: TGCGCCAGCAGCCTCAGGGGTGGCACTGAAGCTTTCTTT.

This clone was counted a single time. The CDR3 coding sequence is TGTGCCAGCAGCTTAGAGGGGGGGGCCTTGAGGGCTTTCTTT. It codes for CASSLEGGALRAFF. This chain links TRBV7-9 with TRBJ1-1; a possible D gene is TRBD1 (6 bases). The CDR3 spans 14 residues. V was trimmed by 1 base and J by 11 bases, leaving 17 bases between them. CDR1 and CDR2 from the germline V gene are SEHNR and FQNEAQ (reference sequence).

This clone was seen a single time. The chain links TRBV25-1 to TRBJ2-3; a weak D match, TRBD1 (5 bases). In germline, CDR1 is MGHDK, CDR2 SYGVNS. Trimming stripped 2 bases from V and 5 bases from J, with 5 bases between. This CDR3 has 12 amino acids. Here the CDR3 reads CASSEQGDTQYF. The CDR3, as DNA: TGTGCCAGCAGTGAACAGGGAGATACGCAGTATTTT.

This sequence joins TRBV29-1 and TRBJ1-5, with TRBD1 identical over 10 bases. The CDR3 is made up of 13 amino acids. V lost 1 base and J lost 6; bases outside the gene matches: 0. Germline V gene sequence: CDR1 SQVTM, CDR2 ANQGSEA. The CDR3 reads CSVEGDRGQPQHF. In DNA form, the CDR3 reads TGCAGCGTTGAAGGGGACAGGGGTCAGCCCCAGCATTTT.

The CDR3 nucleotides are TGTGCCCTAAGTATGGGGACAGGGAATGGCTACACCTTC. Its translation: CALSMGTGNGYTF. J is TRBJ1-2 and V is TRBV10-3; 9 nucleotides match TRBD1. There are 13 residues in the CDR3. Germline CDR1 is ENHRY and CDR2 is SYGVKD. With V trimmed by 11 bases and J by 6 bases, 10 bases remained unmatched.

This clone was seen many times. The CDR3 nucleotides read TGTGCCAGCAGTTTGGAGGGGGTTCGACAGGGGTCACCCCTCCACTTT. Residues: CASSLEGVRQGSPLHF. The genes are TRBV28 and TRBJ1-6; 8 bases match TRBD1. This CDR3 has 16 amino acids. Germline loops: CDR1 MDHEN, CDR2 SYDVKM. J was trimmed by 10 bases and V by 3 bases; bases with no gene match: 11.

The chain links TRBV10-3 to TRBJ1-3; D gene unclear. Between the trimmed V and J ends, which lost 3 bases and 0 bases, there was a span of 6 bases. The CDR3 loop spans 14 amino acids. CDR1 ENHRY and CDR2 SYGVKD come from the germline V gene. The CDR3 here is CAISESFSGNTIYF. As DNA, the CDR3 is TGTGCCATCAGTGAATCCTTCTCTGGAAACACCATATATTTT.

This clone was seen a few times. V gene TRBV28 combines with J gene TRBJ1-2, with 7 nucleotides matching TRBD1. The CDR3 totals 15 residues. Germline V gene data show CDR1 as MDHEN and CDR2 as SYDVKM. The V and J ends lost 7 bases and 4 bases, in that order; junction bases with no gene match: 12. This chain's CDR3 is CASTPRGQGVYGYTF. CDR3 coding DNA: TGTGCCAGCACCCCTCGCGGGCAGGGGGTCTATGGCTACACCTTC.

This clone was seen at least ten times. V usage is TRBV24-1 and J usage is TRBJ2-2; possibly TRBD1 for D (6 bases). The CDR3 covers 14 residues. Trimming cost V 4 bases and J 7 bases, with 12 bases left between them. CDR1 KGHDR and CDR2 SFDVKD come from the germline V gene. The CDR3 DNA is TGTGCCACCAGTGACCGGAACAGGGTCGGGGAGCTGTTTTTT. It yields the protein CATSDRNRVGELFF.

The chain employs TRBV5-4 and TRBJ1-2; D is unclear. There are 13 residues in the CDR3. Looked up from germline, CDR1 is SGHNT and CDR2 is YYREEE (reference sequence). Trimming shortened V by 4 bases and J by 7 bases, and 14 bases separated the two germline ends. The CDR3 nucleotides read TGTGCCAGCAGCCAAATGTGGGCTTCTGGCTACACCTTC. Translation gives CASSQMWASGYTF.